This is a list of T cell receptor beta chains from one sample in a study of blood T cell repertoires in COVID-19. Assay: immunoSEQ multiplex PCR; the TCRdb copy retains only in-frame clones and omits some. The sample comprises 170,000 or so clones, roughly 87% of which are singletons, and 7% rests with the top ten. The material sequenced was PBMCs or T cells enriched from blood (not recorded which). The source of these receptors is a woman between 50 and 59 years old who had recovered from COVID-19. CDR3s include the opening cysteine and the closing phenylalanine or tryptophan. Fields, in order: V gene, J gene, D gene, clone size, CDR3 protein, CDR3 DNA. A D gene is named only where the DNA matches it firmly. Not all rows give a size; the values are once, few, many and, for expanded clones, a class.

v_call: TRBV7-9
j_call: TRBJ2-3
d_call: TRBD2
clone_size: -
cdr3_aa: CASSSQTSAYTDTQYF
cdr3_nt: TGTGCCAGCAGCTCCCAGACTAGCGCCTACACAGATACGCAGTATTTT

v_call: TRBV5-6
j_call: TRBJ2-1
d_call: TRBD1
clone_size: -
cdr3_aa: CASSLRQGAAFEQFF
cdr3_nt: TGTGCCAGCAGCTTGAGACAGGGGGCCGCCTTTGAGCAGTTCTTC

v_call: TRBV29-1
j_call: TRBJ2-7
d_call: -
clone_size: -
cdr3_aa: CSVARSGGLYEQYF
cdr3_nt: TGCAGCGTTGCGAGGTCAGGGGGGCTCTACGAGCAGTACTTC

v_call: TRBV2
j_call: TRBJ1-6
d_call: -
clone_size: once
cdr3_aa: CASSEMPSVDSPLHF
cdr3_nt: TGTGCCAGCAGTGAAATGCCCTCGGTGGATTCACCCCTCCACTTT

v_call: TRBV18
j_call: TRBJ2-1
d_call: TRBD2
clone_size: -
cdr3_aa: CASSPGLAGGNEQFF
cdr3_nt: TGTGCCAGCTCACCGGGACTAGCGGGAGGAAATGAGCAGTTCTTC

v_call: TRBV4-2
j_call: TRBJ2-3
d_call: -
clone_size: -
cdr3_aa: CASSQGRVETDTQYF
cdr3_nt: TGTGCCAGCAGCCAAGGCAGGGTGGAGACAGATACGCAGTATTTT

v_call: TRBV28
j_call: TRBJ2-7
d_call: TRBD2
clone_size: -
cdr3_aa: CASSLLAGGGGYEQYF
cdr3_nt: TGTGCCAGCAGCCTCCTAGCGGGAGGAGGTGGGTACGAGCAGTACTTC

v_call: TRBV5-8
j_call: TRBJ2-4
d_call: -
clone_size: -
cdr3_aa: CASSLVGLGKNIQYF
cdr3_nt: TGTGCCAGCAGCTTGGTGGGGCTGGGCAAAAACATTCAGTACTTC

v_call: TRBV10-2
j_call: TRBJ1-1
d_call: -
clone_size: few
cdr3_aa: CASCKAERTEAFF
cdr3_nt: TGCGCCAGTTGTAAGGCCGAGAGGACTGAAGCTTTCTTT

v_call: TRBV3-1/TRBV3-2
j_call: TRBJ2-2
d_call: TRBD2
clone_size: -
cdr3_aa: CASSPSGLAGGFGTGELFF
cdr3_nt: TGTGCCAGCAGCCCCTCGGGACTAGCGGGAGGGTTCGGCACCGGGGAGCTGTTTTTT

v_call: TRBV7-2
j_call: TRBJ2-1
d_call: TRBD1
clone_size: -
cdr3_aa: CASTETGLVSNEQFF
cdr3_nt: TGTGCCAGCACCGAGACAGGGCTCGTAAGTAATGAGCAGTTCTTC

v_call: TRBV7-7
j_call: TRBJ2-7
d_call: -
clone_size: -
cdr3_aa: CASSLEQGEGYEQYF
cdr3_nt: TGTGCTAGCAGCTTAGAACAGGGGGAGGGCTACGAGCAGTACTTC

v_call: TRBV18
j_call: TRBJ2-2
d_call: TRBD2
clone_size: once
cdr3_aa: CASSPLPRTSGSTGELFF
cdr3_nt: TGTGCCAGCTCACCCCTCCCTCGGACTAGCGGGAGTACCGGGGAGCTGTTTTTT

v_call: TRBV24-1
j_call: TRBJ2-1
d_call: TRBD2
clone_size: once
cdr3_aa: CATSDPGTSGNYNEQFF
cdr3_nt: TGTGCCACCAGTGATCCCGGGACTAGCGGAAACTACAATGAGCAGTTCTTC